This T cell receptor (beta chain) was captured by sequencing in a study of blood T cell repertoires in COVID-19. Study-wide context: Acute and convalescent COVID-19 specimens originated in the United States, Italy and Spain. Sources were T cells, B-cell-depleted T cells, or PBMCs; the material itself was cDNA or gDNA.

Germline V lookup: CDR1 SGHRS, CDR2 YFSETQ. CDR3 length: 16 amino acids. J was trimmed by 0 bases and V by 4 bases; bases with no gene match: 8. Method: immunoSEQ multiplex PCR; TCRdb's copy keeps in-frame clones and lacks some. The profile shows 150,000 to 200,000 clones, about 86% of them singletons. The clonotype originates from a man aged 50-60 years with active or convalescent COVID-19. Sequences were obtained from peripheral blood. The V call is TRBV5-1, the J call TRBJ2-7, with 9 positions matching TRBD2. The CDR3 loop is CASSPQAGGSSYEQYF. CDR3 coding DNA: TGCGCCAGCAGCCCCCAAGCGGGAGGAAGCTCCTACGAGCAGTACTTC.